This T cell receptor beta chain stems from a study of blood T cell repertoires in COVID-19. Per the authors' pipeline: Reference gene primer amplification in the assay estimated nucleated cell counts. Repertoires were generated with immunoSEQ multiplex PCR, while TCRdb's copy carries only in-frame clones and drops some. V and J calls and clone size follow that table, whereas D and trimming were derived from the DNA. Of fewer than 350,000 clones in the sample, over 75% were seen once. The CDR3 spans 13 residues. The chain joins TRBV21-1 to TRBJ2-5; whether TRBD2, the table's D call, matches the DNA was not checked. TRBV21-1 is given as a pseudogene. The source of this sequence is a woman aged 50 to 60 who had recovered from COVID-19. Sequencing used peripheral blood. The DNA for the CDR3 is TGTGCCAGCAGCAAATCGAGGCAAGAGACCCAGTACTTC. This encodes CASSKSRQETQYF.